In this sample, the clone carrying this TCR beta chain turned up once. This sample is part of a study of OX40 agonist ivuxolimab in advanced cancers. Libraries were prepared by immunoSEQ multiplex PCR; TCRdb keeps only in-frame clonotypes and omits some of them. The sample holds about 19,000 clones; around two thirds are singletons and the top ten take around 20%. This CDR3 spans 15 amino acids. The sample consisted of CD4+ or CD8+ T cells sorted from blood, taken in a trial of the OX40 agonist ivuxolimab. V and J are TRBV21-1 and TRBJ1-5. TRBV21-1 is listed as a pseudogene. The source of this sequence is an adult with an advanced solid tumor such as melanoma, head and neck, liver or kidney cancer. CDR3 residues: CASSKDYKETQPQHF. CDR3 nucleotide sequence: TGTGCCAGCAGCAAAGACTATAAGGAGACTCAGCCCCAGCATTTT.